This is a list of T cell receptor beta chains from one sample in a study of identical twins. TCRdb re-derived calls from the 5' RACE reads in MiXCR, one entry per CDR3 protein. Of 1.5 million to 2 million distinct CDR3 sequences in the sample, roughly 35% were seen once. The sequenced sample was cord blood. The receptors originated from a newborn girl in good health. Each CDR3 is given with its conserved first and last residue. The order of the fields is CDR3 length, J gene, clone size, D gene, V gene, CDR3 DNA, CDR3 protein. The D gene is left open where the match is weak. Some rows have no size entry. The others give once, few or many, or a class for an expanded clone.

len: 17; j_gene: TRBJ2-2; abundance: NA; d_gene: NA; v_gene: TRBV6-6; CDR3nt: TGTGCCAGCAGTTACACGCCCCCGGGCCCAAACACCGGGGAGCTGTTTTTT; CDR3aa: CASSYTPPGPNTGELFF
len: 13; j_gene: TRBJ2-3; abundance: few; d_gene: NA; v_gene: TRBV20-1; CDR3nt: TGCAGTGGCATCCGGGACAGCACAGATACGCAGTATTTT; CDR3aa: CSGIRDSTDTQYF
len: 15; j_gene: TRBJ2-7; abundance: many; d_gene: TRBD1; v_gene: TRBV29-1; CDR3nt: TGCAGCGTTGGAAGATCGTACAGGGGACGGTACGAGCAGTACTTC; CDR3aa: CSVGRSYRGRYEQYF
len: 17; j_gene: TRBJ2-3; abundance: NA; d_gene: TRBD2; v_gene: TRBV9; CDR3nt: TGTGCCAGCAGCGTAGGTTTAGCGGGAAGGGTAAGAGATACGCAGTATTTT; CDR3aa: CASSVGLAGRVRDTQYF
len: 17; j_gene: TRBJ1-1; abundance: few; d_gene: TRBD1; v_gene: TRBV7-9; CDR3nt: TGTGCCAGCAGCCCCGGACAGGGGCGTGGACTGAACACTGAAGCTTTCTTT; CDR3aa: CASSPGQGRGLNTEAFF
len: 21; j_gene: TRBJ2-7; abundance: NA; d_gene: NA; v_gene: TRBV4-1; CDR3nt: TGCGCCAGCAGCCAAGTTTACGTGGGCGTCGACGGACGAGAGGTGTCCTACGAGCAGTACTTC; CDR3aa: CASSQVYVGVDGREVSYEQYF
len: 12; j_gene: TRBJ2-5; abundance: NA; d_gene: NA; v_gene: TRBV7-2; CDR3nt: TGTGCCAGCAGCTTAGGTCTCTCGAGGGAGTACTTC; CDR3aa: CASSLGLSREYF
len: 12; j_gene: TRBJ1-5; abundance: NA; d_gene: NA; v_gene: TRBV10-3; CDR3nt: TGTGCCATCAGTGTGGGAGGGCAGCCCCAGCATTTT; CDR3aa: CAISVGGQPQHF
len: 14; j_gene: TRBJ1-1; abundance: NA; d_gene: TRBD1; v_gene: TRBV20-1; CDR3nt: TGCAGTGCTATAACCCCACAGGGGCGGCCTGAAGCTTTCTTT; CDR3aa: CSAITPQGRPEAFF
len: 15; j_gene: TRBJ1-6; abundance: few; d_gene: TRBD1; v_gene: TRBV5-1; CDR3nt: TGCGCCAGCAGCTTGATACAGGGGCCTAATTCACCCCTCCACTTT; CDR3aa: CASSLIQGPNSPLHF
len: 14; j_gene: TRBJ1-2; abundance: few; d_gene: NA; v_gene: TRBV7-2; CDR3nt: TGTGCCAGCAGCTTAGCAAGGGACAACTATGGCTACACCTTC; CDR3aa: CASSLARDNYGYTF
len: 15; j_gene: TRBJ2-3; abundance: few; d_gene: NA; v_gene: TRBV15; CDR3nt: TGTGCCACCAGCAGATTCCGGGACGGTACAGATACGCAGTATTTT; CDR3aa: CATSRFRDGTDTQYF
len: 12; j_gene: TRBJ1-2; abundance: NA; d_gene: NA; v_gene: TRBV12-3/TRBV12-4; CDR3nt: TGTGCCAGCAGGACGTACTTCTATGGCTACACCTTC; CDR3aa: CASRTYFYGYTF
len: 15; j_gene: TRBJ2-3; abundance: few; d_gene: TRBD2; v_gene: TRBV9; CDR3nt: TGTGCCAGCAGCTCCCAATTGCTAGCGGAAAGTACGCAGTATTTT; CDR3aa: CASSSQLLAESTQYF
len: 16; j_gene: TRBJ1-4; abundance: few; d_gene: TRBD1; v_gene: TRBV29-1; CDR3nt: TGCAGCGTTGCCGGAACAGGGGCCCGTTTTAATGAAAAACTGTTTTTT; CDR3aa: CSVAGTGARFNEKLFF
len: 17; j_gene: TRBJ1-2; abundance: NA; d_gene: NA; v_gene: TRBV12-3/TRBV12-4; CDR3nt: TGTGCCAGCAGTTTGGAACAGCAAAGTCTTACTAACTATGGCTACACCTTC; CDR3aa: CASSLEQQSLTNYGYTF
len: 13; j_gene: TRBJ1-1; abundance: NA; d_gene: NA; v_gene: TRBV14; CDR3nt: TGTGCCAGCAGCCAAGTCCCGTACACTGAAGCTTTCTTT; CDR3aa: CASSQVPYTEAFF
len: 16; j_gene: TRBJ1-1; abundance: NA; d_gene: NA; v_gene: TRBV5-1; CDR3nt: TGCGCCAGCAGCCTCGACACCGGGGGAATGAACACTGAAGCTTTCTTT; CDR3aa: CASSLDTGGMNTEAFF
len: 14; j_gene: TRBJ1-2; abundance: NA; d_gene: NA; v_gene: TRBV14; CDR3nt: TGTGCCAGCAGCCGGAGGACGGTGAACTATGGCTACACCTTC; CDR3aa: CASSRRTVNYGYTF
len: 13; j_gene: TRBJ1-1; abundance: NA; d_gene: NA; v_gene: TRBV15; CDR3nt: TGTGCCGCCAGCAGAGCAGGGAACACTGAAGCTTTCTTT; CDR3aa: CAASRAGNTEAFF
len: 16; j_gene: TRBJ2-7; abundance: once; d_gene: NA; v_gene: TRBV10-3; CDR3nt: TGTGCCATGGAGGGAAAGGGGACTCAACGTTACAATGAGCAGTACTTC; CDR3aa: CAMEGKGTQRYNEQYF
len: 18; j_gene: TRBJ2-1; abundance: NA; d_gene: TRBD2; v_gene: TRBV5-1; CDR3nt: TGCGCCAGCAGCTTGGCCGGGACTAGCGGGGGGGCCTTCCATGAGCAGTTCTTC; CDR3aa: CASSLAGTSGGAFHEQFF
len: 12; j_gene: TRBJ1-2; abundance: NA; d_gene: NA; v_gene: TRBV19; CDR3nt: TGTGCCAGTAGTCGTTCAGGGGAAGACTACACCTTC; CDR3aa: CASSRSGEDYTF
len: 15; j_gene: TRBJ2-3; abundance: NA; d_gene: TRBD2; v_gene: TRBV6-1; CDR3nt: TGTGCCAGCAGCCCACTAGCGGGAACGGTAGATACGCAGTATTTT; CDR3aa: CASSPLAGTVDTQYF
len: 16; j_gene: TRBJ2-7; abundance: NA; d_gene: TRBD2; v_gene: TRBV11-2; CDR3nt: TGTGCCAGCAGCCGACTAGCGGGGCCAATATACAATGAGCAGTACTTC; CDR3aa: CASSRLAGPIYNEQYF
len: 17; j_gene: TRBJ2-1; abundance: NA; d_gene: TRBD2; v_gene: TRBV5-1; CDR3nt: TGCGCCAGCAGCTGGGGAAAGCTAGCGGGAGCGGACAATGAGCAGTTCTTC; CDR3aa: CASSWGKLAGADNEQFF